This is a list of T cell receptor beta chains from one sample in a study of Ad26.COV2.S vaccination and SARS-CoV-2 variants. Method: immunoSEQ multiplex PCR; TCRdb's copy keeps in-frame clones and lacks some. The sample lists around 400,000 clones; about 91% were seen once. Source: peripheral blood, taken in a trial of Ad26.COV2.S vaccine versus placebo. The receptors stem from a person between 18 and 65 years old who received the Ad26.COV2.S COVID-19 vaccine or a placebo. The CDR3 runs from the conserved cysteine through the conserved F or W. A D gene is named only where the DNA matches it firmly. A row's size may be missing; if present it is once, few, many or a size class.

v_call	clone_size	d_call	j_call	cdr3_nt	cdr3_aa
TRBV5-1	.	.	TRBJ1-1	TGCGCCAGCAGCTTGGATCCGGGTTGGACTGAAGCTTTCTTT	CASSLDPGWTEAFF
TRBV3-1/TRBV3-2	.	.	TRBJ2-2	TGTGCCAGCAGCCTGAGGCCGGTGAACACCGGGGAGCTGTTTTTT	CASSLRPVNTGELFF
TRBV28	.	.	TRBJ2-4	TGTGCCAGCAATCAGGGGAAAAACATTCAGTACTTC	CASNQGKNIQYF
TRBV6-5	.	TRBD1	TRBJ1-1	TGTGCCAGCAGGGTAGACAGGGTCGCGAACACTGAAGCTTTCTTT	CASRVDRVANTEAFF
TRBV19	.	.	TRBJ1-1	TGTGCCAGTATGGCGCGGGGCGACGGCACTGAAGCTTTCTTT	CASMARGDGTEAFF
TRBV6-6	.	TRBD1	TRBJ1-4	TGTGCCAGCAGTTCGACAGGGACGGTACTGTTTTTT	CASSSTGTVLFF
TRBV4-2	.	TRBD2	TRBJ2-3	TGTGCCAGCAGCCAAGATCGAGCGGGAGGTTCCACAGATACGCAGTATTTT	CASSQDRAGGSTDTQYF
TRBV3-1/TRBV3-2	.	.	TRBJ1-1	TGTGCCAGCAGACAAGACCTTAGGAACACTGAAGCTTTCTTT	CASRQDLRNTEAFF
TRBV7-3	.	TRBD2	TRBJ2-5	TGTGCCAGCAGCTCCCTAGGGACTAGCGGGACAGGAGAGACCCAGTACTTC	CASSSLGTSGTGETQYF
TRBV18	.	.	TRBJ1-1	TGTGCCAGCTCACCAATAGAGGGGACTGAAGCTTTCTTT	CASSPIEGTEAFF
TRBV10-3	.	TRBD2	TRBJ2-3	TGTGCCACCGAGACTAGCGGGAGGGCCTCAGATACGCAGTATTTT	CATETSGRASDTQYF
TRBV11-2	.	.	TRBJ2-2	TGTGCCAGCAGGTCCGGACAGAACCTCAACACCGGGGAGCTGTTTTTT	CASRSGQNLNTGELFF
TRBV29-1	once	.	TRBJ2-7	TGCAGCGTTGAAGTACAGCGCGGCGACTACGAGCAGTACTTC	CSVEVQRGDYEQYF
TRBV2	.	.	TRBJ1-4	TGTGCCAGCACCGAACGGGGACGGAATGAAAAACTGTTTTTT	CASTERGRNEKLFF
TRBV15	.	.	TRBJ1-3	TGTGCCACCAGCAGAGAACTGGGCGTCCTCTCTGGAAACACCATATATTTT	CATSRELGVLSGNTIYF
TRBV28	.	.	TRBJ2-2	TGTGCCAGCAGTGGCAGGGCGGGCACCGGGGAGCTGTTTTTT	CASSGRAGTGELFF
TRBV7-9	.	TRBD1	TRBJ2-6	TGTGCCAGCAGTCGGGACAGGCCCTCTGGGGCCAACGTCCTGACTTTC	CASSRDRPSGANVLTF
TRBV3-1/TRBV3-2	.	TRBD1	TRBJ2-7	TGTGCCAGCAGCCAAGTCGGGACAGGGGGTTCCTACGAGCAGTACTTC	CASSQVGTGGSYEQYF
TRBV28	.	.	TRBJ2-6	TGTGCCAGCAGTTCGGCGGCGTCTGGGGCCAACGTCCTGACTTTC	CASSSAASGANVLTF
TRBV6-1	.	.	TRBJ2-4	TGTGCCAGCAGTGAATTGATAGCCAAAAACATTCAGTACTTC	CASSELIAKNIQYF